Below, 32 T cell receptor beta chains from the same sample are listed, as sequenced in a study of OX40 agonist ivuxolimab in advanced cancers. Generated by immunoSEQ multiplex PCR, the TCRdb table keeps only in-frame clones and is missing some. There are just over 14,000 clones in the sample; roughly 80% occur only once, and roughly a third lies in the top ten. The specimen comprised CD4+ or CD8+ T cells sorted from blood, sampled in a trial of the OX40 agonist ivuxolimab. The receptors were sampled from an adult with an advanced solid tumor such as melanoma, head and neck, liver or kidney cancer.

The chain has TRBV6-5 and TRBJ2-2; D possibly corresponds to TRBD2 (7 bases). Trimming stripped 3 bases from V and 9 bases from J, with 11 bases between. Germline values: CDR1 MNHEY, CDR2 SVGAGI. This CDR3 is 13 amino acids long. Written as DNA, the CDR3 is TGTGCCAGCAGTTATGCGGGGGCCAGGGAGCTGTTTTTT. Protein: CASSYAGARELFF.

The chain has TRBV9 and TRBJ2-3; no firm D call. The CDR3 loop spans 12 amino acids. The V end lost 2 bases, the J end lost 4 bases, and 5 bases lay between the germline ends. Germline loops: CDR1 SGDLS, CDR2 YYNGEE. CDR3 in amino acids: CASSVNPDTQYF. The CDR3 DNA sequence: TGTGCCAGCAGCGTCAACCCAGATACGCAGTATTTT.

There are a few counts of this clone. The V call is TRBV27, the J call TRBJ1-2; 7 bases agree with TRBD1. There are 15 residues in the CDR3. CDR1 MNHEY and CDR2 SMNVEV come from the germline V gene (reference sequence). J gave up 3 bases and V 4 bases, and 8 bases lay outside the gene matches. CDR3 bases: TGTGCCAGCAGTTCCACTCCCGGGACAGACTATGGCTACACCTTC. Protein: CASSSTPGTDYGYTF.

The chain couples TRBV11-2 to TRBJ2-1; D is uncertain. V was trimmed by 5 bases and J by 12 bases, leaving 14 bases between them. CDR1 and CDR2 (germline): SGHAT, FQNNGV. The CDR3 extends over 12 amino acids. This CDR3 is CASSPNSPGQFF. The DNA for the CDR3 is TGTGCCAGCAGCCCAAACTCCCCGGGGCAGTTCTTC.

The V and J genes are TRBV11-1 and TRBJ2-1; no clear D. The CDR3 consists of 14 residues. CDR1 and CDR2 (germline): SGHAT, FQDESV (reference sequence). V was pared by 5 bases and J by 6 bases, with 14 bases between. This CDR3 is CASSPSMALNEQFF. The CDR3 bases are TGTGCCAGCAGCCCCAGCATGGCCCTCAATGAGCAGTTCTTC.

V and J are TRBV28 and TRBJ1-2; possible D gene TRBD1, 6 bases. V shed 6 bases and J shed 2 bases, with 13 bases lying between them. The CDR3 contains 14 residues. CDR1 and CDR2 from the germline V gene are MDHEN and SYDVKM. In DNA form, the CDR3 reads TGTGCCAGCAGCTGGAGGGGGACCAACTATGGCTACACCTTC. Amino acid sequence: CASSWRGTNYGYTF.

By share, this clone counts as medium-sized (0.01 to 0.1%). The chain joins TRBV27 to TRBJ2-7; TRBD1 is a possible D gene (5 bases). Germline values: CDR1 MNHEY, CDR2 SMNVEV (reference sequence). The CDR3 contains 12 residues. V was cut by 3 bases and J by 6 bases, with 9 bases left in between. The CDR3 sequence is CASSFAQGEQYF. In DNA form, the CDR3 reads TGTGCCAGCAGTTTCGCTCAGGGCGAGCAGTACTTC.

This chain connects TRBV7-9 to TRBJ2-7; TRBD2 matches 10 bases. V dropped 5 bases and J dropped 1; count of bases not matched to a gene: 5. This CDR3 contains 15 residues. Germline lookup yields CDR1 SEHNR and CDR2 FQNEAQ (reference sequence). The CDR3 reads CASSLSTSGSYEQYF. The CDR3 DNA is TGTGCCAGCAGCCTTTCGACTAGCGGGTCCTACGAGCAGTACTTC. The whole variable domain, filled in from reference TRBV7-9 and TRBJ2-7, reads DTGVSQNPRHKITKRGQNVTFRCDPISEHNRLYWYRQTLGQGPEFLTYFQNEAQLEKSRLLSDRFSAERPKGSFSTLEIQRTEQGDSAMYLCASSLSTSGSYEQYFGPGTRLTVT.

This chain uses TRBV6-4 with TRBJ2-1, with TRBD1 matching over 9 bases. V lost 4 bases, J lost 3 bases, and 4 bases stayed unmatched. CDR3 length: 15 amino acids. The germline gives CDR1 MRHNA, CDR2 SNTAGT. CDR3 DNA sequence: TGTGCCAGCAGTGTAGAGACAGGGGGCTACAATGAGCAGTTCTTC. Its translation: CASSVETGGYNEQFF.

In this sample, this clone turned up many times. The chain employs TRBV11-2 and TRBJ1-2; D perhaps matches TRBD1 (5 bases). V was trimmed by 1 base and J by 10 bases, leaving 10 bases between them. There are 12 residues in the CDR3. CDR1 and CDR2 (germline): SGHAT, FQNNGV. This chain's CDR3 is CASSLAGIDYTF. The DNA for the CDR3 is TGTGCCAGCAGCTTAGCAGGGATTGACTACACCTTC.

This clone appeared a few times. The chain combines TRBV6-4 with TRBJ2-1, with 12 bases matching TRBD2. The CDR3 runs to 15 residues. With V trimmed by 0 bases and J by 6 bases, 0 bases remained unmatched. Germline CDR1 and CDR2: MRHNA and SNTAGT. For the CDR3, the DNA is TGTGCCAGCAGTGACTCGACTAGCGGGAGCAATGAGCAGTTCTTC. It encodes CASSDSTSGSNEQFF.

The CDR3 nucleotides read TGCGCCAGCAGTCAAACTACAGGATCTGGGGCCAACGTCCTGACTTTC. Translated: CASSQTTGSGANVLTF. The chain employs TRBV4-1 and TRBJ2-6; possibly TRBD1 for D (5 bases). CDR3 length: 16 amino acids. CDR1 is MGHRA and CDR2 is YSYEKL in the germline V gene. V lost 6 bases, J lost 1 base, and 13 bases lay in between.

The sample holds one count of this clone. The V call is TRBV15, the J call TRBJ2-4, with D uncertain. The CDR3 is 14 residues long. Germline loops: CDR1 LNHNV, CDR2 YYDKDF (reference sequence). V was pared by 1 base and J by 2 bases, with 6 bases between. The CDR3 DNA sequence: TGTGCCACCAGCAGAGTTCCCTCCAAAAACATTCAGTACTTC. This translates into CATSRVPSKNIQYF.

This chain uses TRBV7-2 with TRBJ2-5; 8 nucleotides align to TRBD2. The germline V gene has CDR1 SGHTA and CDR2 FQGNSA. The CDR3 spans 15 residues. V shed 5 bases and J 1 base; nucleotides not matched to a gene: 6. The CDR3 sequence: CASSQEGLAQETQYF. The CDR3 DNA reads as TGTGCCAGCAGCCAGGAAGGACTAGCCCAAGAGACCCAGTACTTC.

This clone is termed medium-sized. This chain joins TRBV6-1 and TRBJ1-1; 9 bases match TRBD1. The CDR3 spans 13 residues. The V gene's germline CDR1 is MNHNS and CDR2 SASEGT. V gave up 4 bases and J gave up 7 bases; unmatched junction bases: 4. This CDR3 reads CASSVGTGFEAFF. The CDR3 nucleotides are TGTGCCAGCAGTGTCGGGACAGGGTTTGAAGCTTTCTTT.

This chain uses TRBV6-9 with TRBJ2-1, with 7 bases identical to TRBD2. The CDR3 runs to 13 residues. Per germline, CDR1 MNHGY and CDR2 SVAAGI. The J segment lost 9 bases and the V segment lost 4 bases, leaving 6 bases of the junction unmatched. This chain's CDR3 is CASSSGLRGEQFF. Here the CDR3 DNA reads TGTGCCAGCAGTTCGGGACTACGCGGTGAGCAGTTCTTC.

This clone was recorded a few times. CDR3 bases: TGTGCCAGCAGCGTAGGTGGTGTGGATGAAAAACTGTTTTTT. It codes for CASSVGGVDEKLFF. V and J are TRBV9 and TRBJ1-4, with D uncertain. The CDR3 totals 14 residues. Trimming stripped 0 bases from V and 6 bases from J, with 9 bases between. Germline-derived CDR1 and CDR2 are SGDLS and YYNGEE.

This rearrangement joins TRBV28 to TRBJ2-1; 9 nucleotides agree with TRBD1. V lost 6 bases to trimming and J lost 5 bases; unmatched junction nucleotides: 14. The CDR3 has 17 amino acids. Germline lookup yields CDR1 MDHEN and CDR2 SYDVKM. CDR3 sequence (DNA): TGTGCCAGCAGGTCAATGGACAGGGGACCGTTCCACAATGAGCAGTTCTTC. Translated: CASRSMDRGPFHNEQFF.

V gene TRBV19 combines with J gene TRBJ2-7, with D possibly called TRBD1 or TRBD2 (5 bases each). The V gene lost 1 base and the J gene lost 2 bases, with 12 bases spanning the gap. CDR1 is LNHDA, CDR2 SQIVND, per germline (reference sequence). The CDR3 extends over 15 amino acids. CDR3 protein: CASSIGAGTPYEQYF. The CDR3, as DNA: TGTGCCAGTAGTATAGGGGCAGGGACGCCCTACGAGCAGTACTTC.

The table lists this clone with a count of one. The J gene is TRBJ2-5, the V gene TRBV2, with 7 bases fitting TRBD2. TRBJ2-7 explains the end of the DNA better; the J call may be wrong. The CDR3 length is 15 residues. Per germline, CDR1 SNHLY and CDR2 FYNNEI. The CDR3 is CASSEALGGSYEQYF. Here the CDR3 DNA reads TGTGCCAGCAGTGAAGCGCTAGGCGGGAGCTACGAGCAGTACTTC.

The V gene is TRBV19, the J gene TRBJ1-5, with no clear D. The CDR3 sequence is 18 residues long. Germline V gene lookup returns CDR1 LNHDA and CDR2 SQIVND (reference sequence). Trimming left V 3 bases short and J 6 bases short, with 24 bases between. As DNA, the CDR3 is TGTGCCAGTAGTATTCAGCGCGTATATGGGGAACGGATTCAGCCCCAGCATTTT. It codes for CASSIQRVYGERIQPQHF.

The J gene is TRBJ2-1, the V gene TRBV7-2; D ambiguous. The CDR3 has 13 residues. CDR1 SGHTA and CDR2 FQGNSA come from the germline V gene. V was cut by 1 base and J by 8 bases, with 9 bases left in between. This chain's CDR3 is CASSLGSLHEQFF. The CDR3 DNA reads as TGTGCCAGCAGCTTAGGTAGTCTCCATGAGCAGTTCTTC.

The chain recombines TRBV7-2 with TRBJ2-3, with unresolved D. The length of the CDR3 is 12 residues. V was clipped by 2 bases and J by 5 bases, with 5 bases between them. In germline, CDR1 is SGHTA, CDR2 FQGNSA. The CDR3 reads CASSLFRDTQYF. CDR3 nucleotides: TGTGCCAGCAGCTTATTTAGAGATACGCAGTATTTT. Variable domain in full (rest from reference TRBV7-2 and TRBJ2-3): GAGVSQSPSNKVTEKGKDVELRCDPISGHTALYWYRQSLGQGLEFLIYFQGNSAPDKSGLPSDRFSAERTGGSVSTLTIQRTQQEDSAVYLCASSLFRDTQYFGPGTRLTVL.

A few counts support this clone. V usage is TRBV27 and J usage is TRBJ1-5; 8 positions agree with TRBD1. The CDR3 is 15 residues long. With 3 bases clipped from V and 5 bases from J, the junction kept 6 bases outside the gene matches. Germline values: CDR1 MNHEY, CDR2 SMNVEV (reference sequence). The CDR3 reads CASSFGTGPDQPQHF. DNA of the CDR3: TGTGCCAGCAGTTTTGGGACAGGCCCTGATCAGCCCCAGCATTTT.

This chain links TRBV5-1 with TRBJ2-5, with D perhaps matching TRBD2 (5 bases). V was cut by 0 bases and J by 7 bases, with 10 bases left in between. There are 13 residues in the CDR3. Per the germline V gene, CDR1 is SGHRS and CDR2 is YFSETQ. CDR3 in DNA: TGCGCCAGCAGCTTGGCGGGGTCAGGGACCCAGTACTTC. Amino acid sequence: CASSLAGSGTQYF.

The V and J genes are TRBV29-1 and TRBJ2-1; a possible D gene is TRBD1 (6 bases). The length of the CDR3 is 13 residues. V dropped 4 bases and J dropped 8 bases, with 15 bases sitting between them. Per germline, CDR1 SQVTM and CDR2 ANQGSEA. The CDR3 reads CSVGGTGFDEQFF. CDR3 nucleotide sequence: TGCAGCGTTGGGGGCACAGGGTTTGATGAGCAGTTCTTC.

This chain connects TRBV5-1 to TRBJ2-1, with D maybe TRBD1 (5 bases). In germline, CDR1 is SGHRS, CDR2 YFSETQ. V lost 1 base and J 6 bases, leaving 11 bases between the germline ends. The CDR3 has 14 amino acids. The CDR3 DNA sequence: TGCGCCAGCAGCTTGACAGGACCTCTCAATGAGCAGTTCTTC. It translates to CASSLTGPLNEQFF.

This chain connects TRBV9 to TRBJ2-1; D unclear. Trimming left V 3 bases short and J 12 bases short, with 13 bases between. The CDR3 loop spans 12 amino acids. Germline V CDR1 and CDR2: SGDLS, YYNGEE. Here the CDR3 DNA reads TGTGCCAGCAGCGATGGGGATAGTATGCAGTTCTTC. Its protein is CASSDGDSMQFF.

This chain joins TRBV9 and TRBJ2-2, with 9 bases identical to TRBD2. Per the germline V gene, CDR1 is SGDLS and CDR2 is YYNGEE. This CDR3 is 13 amino acids long. Unmatched junction bases numbered 0, after V lost 7 bases and J lost 2 bases. The CDR3 sequence: CASGTSNTGELFF. The CDR3 coding sequence is TGTGCCAGCGGGACTAGCAACACCGGGGAGCTGTTTTTT.

The chain combines TRBV2 with TRBJ2-2, with 8 bases lining up with TRBD1. Germline CDR1 and CDR2: SNHLY and FYNNEI. The J segment lost 6 bases and the V segment lost 7 bases, leaving 16 bases of the junction unmatched. The CDR3 runs 17 residues. CDR3 residues: CASNLVWTGLGSGELFF. CDR3 DNA sequence: TGTGCCAGCAACCTCGTATGGACAGGGCTTGGTTCCGGGGAGCTGTTTTTT.

V usage is TRBV7-9 and J usage is TRBJ2-2; 7 nucleotides match TRBD2. V was pared by 5 bases and J by 1 base, with 10 bases of the junction left unmatched. Germline CDR1 reads SEHNR; CDR2 reads FQNEAQ (reference sequence). The CDR3 length is 17 residues. The CDR3 DNA follows: TGTGCCAGCAGCCCAACGACTAGCCCAGTGAACACCGGGGAGCTGTTTTTT. The encoded protein is CASSPTTSPVNTGELFF.

This rearrangement joins TRBV4-1 to TRBJ1-1; D uncertain. The length of the CDR3 is 13 residues. V lost 0 bases to trimming and J lost 5 bases, with 7 bases between them. Per germline, CDR1 MGHRA and CDR2 YSYEKL. In DNA, the CDR3 is TGCGCCAGCAGCCAAGAAAGAAGGACTGAAGCTTTCTTT. It specifies CASSQERRTEAFF.